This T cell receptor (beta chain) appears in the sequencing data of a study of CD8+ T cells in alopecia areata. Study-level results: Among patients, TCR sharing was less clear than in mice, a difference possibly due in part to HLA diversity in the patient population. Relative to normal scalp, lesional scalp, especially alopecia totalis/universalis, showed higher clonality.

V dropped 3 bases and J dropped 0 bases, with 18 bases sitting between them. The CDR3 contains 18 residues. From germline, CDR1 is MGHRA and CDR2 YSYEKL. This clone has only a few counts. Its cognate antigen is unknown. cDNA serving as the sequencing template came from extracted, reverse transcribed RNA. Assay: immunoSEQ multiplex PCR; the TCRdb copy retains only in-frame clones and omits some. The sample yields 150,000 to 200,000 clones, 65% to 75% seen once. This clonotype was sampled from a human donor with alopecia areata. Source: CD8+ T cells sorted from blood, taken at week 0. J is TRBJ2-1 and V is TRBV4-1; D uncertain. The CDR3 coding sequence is TGCGCCAGCAGCCAGGTGGTAAGGGAATTGAGCTCCTACAATGAGCAGTTCTTC. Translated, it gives CASSQVVRELSSYNEQFF.